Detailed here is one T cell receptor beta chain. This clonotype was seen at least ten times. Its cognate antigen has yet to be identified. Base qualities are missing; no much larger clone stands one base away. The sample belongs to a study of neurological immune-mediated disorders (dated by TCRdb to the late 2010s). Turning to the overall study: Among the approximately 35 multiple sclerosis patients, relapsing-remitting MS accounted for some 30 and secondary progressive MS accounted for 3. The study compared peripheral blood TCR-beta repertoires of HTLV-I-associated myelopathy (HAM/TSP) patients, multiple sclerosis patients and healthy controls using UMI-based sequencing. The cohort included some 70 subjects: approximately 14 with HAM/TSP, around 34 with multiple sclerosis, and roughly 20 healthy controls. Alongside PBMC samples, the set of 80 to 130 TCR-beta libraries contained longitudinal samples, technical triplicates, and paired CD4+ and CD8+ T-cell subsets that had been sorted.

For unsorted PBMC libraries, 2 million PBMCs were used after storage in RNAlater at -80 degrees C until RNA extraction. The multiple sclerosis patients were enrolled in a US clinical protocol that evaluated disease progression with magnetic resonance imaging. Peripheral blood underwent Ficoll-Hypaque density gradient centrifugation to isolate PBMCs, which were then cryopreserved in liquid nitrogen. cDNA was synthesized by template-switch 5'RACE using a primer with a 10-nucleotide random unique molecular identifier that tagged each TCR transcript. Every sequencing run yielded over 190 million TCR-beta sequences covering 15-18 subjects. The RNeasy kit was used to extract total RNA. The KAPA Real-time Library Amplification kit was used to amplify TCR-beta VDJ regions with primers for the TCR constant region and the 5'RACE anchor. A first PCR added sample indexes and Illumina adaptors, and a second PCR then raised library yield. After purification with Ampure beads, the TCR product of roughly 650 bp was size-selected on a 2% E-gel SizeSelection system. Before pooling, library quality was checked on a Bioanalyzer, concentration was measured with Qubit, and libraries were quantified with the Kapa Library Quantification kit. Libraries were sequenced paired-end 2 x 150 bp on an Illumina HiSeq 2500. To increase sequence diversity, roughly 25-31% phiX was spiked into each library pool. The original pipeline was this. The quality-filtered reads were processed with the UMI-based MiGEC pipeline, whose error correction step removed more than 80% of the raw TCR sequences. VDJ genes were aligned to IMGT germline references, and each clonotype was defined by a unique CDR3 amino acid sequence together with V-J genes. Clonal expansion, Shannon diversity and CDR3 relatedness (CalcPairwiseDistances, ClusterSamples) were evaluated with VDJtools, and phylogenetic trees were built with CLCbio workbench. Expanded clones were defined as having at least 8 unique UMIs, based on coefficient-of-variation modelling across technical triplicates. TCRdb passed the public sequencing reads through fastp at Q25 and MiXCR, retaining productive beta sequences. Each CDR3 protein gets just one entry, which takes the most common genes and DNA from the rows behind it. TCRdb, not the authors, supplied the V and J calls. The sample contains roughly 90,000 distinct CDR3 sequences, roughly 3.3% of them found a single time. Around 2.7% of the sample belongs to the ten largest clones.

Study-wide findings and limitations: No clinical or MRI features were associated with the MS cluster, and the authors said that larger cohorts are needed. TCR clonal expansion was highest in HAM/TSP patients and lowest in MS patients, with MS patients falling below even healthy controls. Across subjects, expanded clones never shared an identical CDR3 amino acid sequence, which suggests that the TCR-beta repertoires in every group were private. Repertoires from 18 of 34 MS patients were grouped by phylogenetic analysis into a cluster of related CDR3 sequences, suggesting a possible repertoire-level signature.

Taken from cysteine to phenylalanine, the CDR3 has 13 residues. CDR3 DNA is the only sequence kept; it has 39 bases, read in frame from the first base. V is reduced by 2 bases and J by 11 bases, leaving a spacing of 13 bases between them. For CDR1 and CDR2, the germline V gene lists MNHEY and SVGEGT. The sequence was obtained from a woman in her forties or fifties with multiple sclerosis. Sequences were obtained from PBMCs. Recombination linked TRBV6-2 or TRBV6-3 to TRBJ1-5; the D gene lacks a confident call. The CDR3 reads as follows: CASSYQTPPTQHF. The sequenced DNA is TGTGCCAGCAGTTACCAGACTCCCCCGACCCAGCATTTT.